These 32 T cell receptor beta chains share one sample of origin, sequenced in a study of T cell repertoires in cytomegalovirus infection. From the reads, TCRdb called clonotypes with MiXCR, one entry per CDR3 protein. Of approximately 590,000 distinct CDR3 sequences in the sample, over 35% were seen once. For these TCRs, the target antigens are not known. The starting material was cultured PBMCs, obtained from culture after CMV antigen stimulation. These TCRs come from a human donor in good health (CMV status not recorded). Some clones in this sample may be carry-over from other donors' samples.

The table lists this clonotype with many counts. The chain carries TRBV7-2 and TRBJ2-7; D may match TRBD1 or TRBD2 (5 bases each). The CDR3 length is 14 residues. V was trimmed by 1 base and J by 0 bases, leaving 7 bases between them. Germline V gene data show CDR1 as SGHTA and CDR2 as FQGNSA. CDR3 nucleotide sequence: TGTGCCAGCAGCTTAGTCGGGACCTCCTACGAGCAGTACTTC. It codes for CASSLVGTSYEQYF.

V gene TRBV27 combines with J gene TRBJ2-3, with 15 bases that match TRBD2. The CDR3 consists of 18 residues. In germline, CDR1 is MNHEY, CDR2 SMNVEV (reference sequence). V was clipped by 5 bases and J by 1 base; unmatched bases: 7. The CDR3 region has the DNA TGTGCCAGCAGTGTCCGGACTAGCGGGGGGGCAGGCACAGATACGCAGTATTTT. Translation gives CASSVRTSGGAGTDTQYF.

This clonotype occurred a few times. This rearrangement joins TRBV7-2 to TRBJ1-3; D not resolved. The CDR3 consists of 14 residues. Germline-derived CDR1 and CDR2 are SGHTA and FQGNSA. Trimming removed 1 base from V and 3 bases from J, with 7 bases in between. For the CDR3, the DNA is TGTGCCAGCAGCTTAGGGCGGATTGGAAACACCATATATTTT. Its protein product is CASSLGRIGNTIYF.

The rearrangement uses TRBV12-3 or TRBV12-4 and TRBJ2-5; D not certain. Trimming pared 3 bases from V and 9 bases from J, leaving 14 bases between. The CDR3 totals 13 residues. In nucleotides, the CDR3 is TGTGCCAGCAGTTTTACCGAAAAGGTGGCCCAGTACTTC. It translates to CASSFTEKVAQYF.

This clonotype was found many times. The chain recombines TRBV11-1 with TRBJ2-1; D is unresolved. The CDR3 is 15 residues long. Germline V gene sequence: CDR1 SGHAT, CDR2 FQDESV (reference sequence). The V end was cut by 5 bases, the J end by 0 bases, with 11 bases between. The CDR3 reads CASSPSTSSYNEQFF. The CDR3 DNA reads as TGTGCCAGCAGCCCCTCTACGAGCTCCTACAATGAGCAGTTCTTC. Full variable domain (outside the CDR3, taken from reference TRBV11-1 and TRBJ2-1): EAEVAQSPRYKITEKSQAVAFWCDPISGHATLYWYRQILGQGPELLVQFQDESVVDDSQLPKDRFSAERLKGVDSTLKIQPAELGDSAMYLCASSPSTSSYNEQFFGPGTRLTVL.

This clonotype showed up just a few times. The CDR3 region has the DNA TGTGCCAGCAGCTTAGCAGGGGATGGCACTGAAGCTTTCTTT. Translating gives CASSLAGDGTEAFF. The rearrangement joins TRBV7-6 to TRBJ1-1; maybe TRBD1 (5 bases). V was trimmed by 0 bases and J by 4 bases, leaving 9 bases between them. The CDR3 totals 14 residues. The germline V gene has CDR1 SGHVS and CDR2 FNYEAQ. Filled out from reference TRBV7-6 and TRBJ1-1, the complete variable domain reads GAGVSQSPRYKVTKRGQDVALRCDPISGHVSLYWYRQALGQGPEFLTYFNYEAQQDKSGLPNDRFSAERPEGSISTLTIQRTEQRDSAMYRCASSLAGDGTEAFFGQGTRLTVV.

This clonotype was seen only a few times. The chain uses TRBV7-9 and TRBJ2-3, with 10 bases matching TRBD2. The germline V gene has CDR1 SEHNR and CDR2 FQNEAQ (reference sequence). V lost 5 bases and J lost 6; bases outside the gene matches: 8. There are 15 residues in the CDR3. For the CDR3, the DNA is TGTGCCAGCAGCCCGGGACTAGCGCGCCCGGATACGCAGTATTTT. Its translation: CASSPGLARPDTQYF.

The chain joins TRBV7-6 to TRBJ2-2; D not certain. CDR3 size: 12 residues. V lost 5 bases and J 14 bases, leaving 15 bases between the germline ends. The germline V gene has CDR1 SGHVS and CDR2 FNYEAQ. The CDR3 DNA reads TGTGCCAGCAGCCTCGCGCAAGGAGCACTGTTTTTT. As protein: CASSLAQGALFF.

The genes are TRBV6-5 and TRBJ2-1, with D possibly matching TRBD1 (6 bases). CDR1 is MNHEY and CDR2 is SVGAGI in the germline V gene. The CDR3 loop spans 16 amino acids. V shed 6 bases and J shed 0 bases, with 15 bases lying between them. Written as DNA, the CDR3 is TGTGCCAGCAGCGCTTGGACAGCCCTCTCCTACAATGAGCAGTTCTTC. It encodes CASSAWTALSYNEQFF.

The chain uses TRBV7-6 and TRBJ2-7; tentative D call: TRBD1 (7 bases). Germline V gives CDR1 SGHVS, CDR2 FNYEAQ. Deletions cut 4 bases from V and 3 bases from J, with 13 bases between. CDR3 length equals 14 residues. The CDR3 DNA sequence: TGTGCCAGCAGCTGGCGGGACAGAATCTACGAGCAGTACTTC. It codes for CASSWRDRIYEQYF.

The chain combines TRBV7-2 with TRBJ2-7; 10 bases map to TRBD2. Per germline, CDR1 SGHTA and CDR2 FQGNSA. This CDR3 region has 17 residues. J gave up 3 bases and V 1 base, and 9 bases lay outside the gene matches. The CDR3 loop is CASSLGGGLAGGYEQYF. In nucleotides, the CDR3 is TGTGCCAGCAGCTTAGGGGGGGGATTAGCGGGAGGCTACGAGCAGTACTTC.

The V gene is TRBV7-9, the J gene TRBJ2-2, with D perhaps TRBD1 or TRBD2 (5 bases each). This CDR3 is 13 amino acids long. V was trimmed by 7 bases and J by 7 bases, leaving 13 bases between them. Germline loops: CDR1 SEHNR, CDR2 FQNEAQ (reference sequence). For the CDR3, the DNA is TGTGCCAGCACCAGAGGGACCAGCGGGGAGCTGTTTTTT. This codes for CASTRGTSGELFF. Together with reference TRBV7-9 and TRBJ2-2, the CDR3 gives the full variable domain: DTGVSQNPRHKITKRGQNVTFRCDPISEHNRLYWYRQTLGQGPEFLTYFQNEAQLEKSRLLSDRFSAERPKGSFSTLEIQRTEQGDSAMYLCASTRGTSGELFFGEGSRLTVL.

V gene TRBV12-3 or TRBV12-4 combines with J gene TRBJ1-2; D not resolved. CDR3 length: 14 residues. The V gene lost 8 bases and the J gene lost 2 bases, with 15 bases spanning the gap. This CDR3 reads CASRAPNRNYGYTF. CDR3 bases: TGTGCCAGCCGGGCACCGAACCGGAACTATGGCTACACCTTC.

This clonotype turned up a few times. The CDR3 nucleotides read TGTGCCAGCAGCTTAGATGATCCGACTAGCAGTTACACCGGGGAGCTGTTTTTT. It encodes CASSLDDPTSSYTGELFF. This rearrangement joins TRBV11-3 to TRBJ2-2; 7 bases fit TRBD2. Trimming took 0 bases from V and 3 from J; bases not matched to a gene: 10. The length of the CDR3 is 18 residues. The germline V gene encodes CDR1 SGHNT and CDR2 YENEEA.

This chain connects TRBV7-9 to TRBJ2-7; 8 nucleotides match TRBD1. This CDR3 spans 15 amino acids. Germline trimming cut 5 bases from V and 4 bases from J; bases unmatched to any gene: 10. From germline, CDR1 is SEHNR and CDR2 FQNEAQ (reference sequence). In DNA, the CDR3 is TGTGCCAGCAGCGGACAGGGCCCCAACCTGTACGAGCAGTACTTC. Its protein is CASSGQGPNLYEQYF.

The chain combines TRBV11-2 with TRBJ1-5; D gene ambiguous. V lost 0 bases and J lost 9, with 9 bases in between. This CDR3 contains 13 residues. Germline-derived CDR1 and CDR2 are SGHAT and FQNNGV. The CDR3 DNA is TGTGCCAGCAGCTTAGACCCGGTGGGGCCCCAGCATTTT. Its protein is CASSLDPVGPQHF.

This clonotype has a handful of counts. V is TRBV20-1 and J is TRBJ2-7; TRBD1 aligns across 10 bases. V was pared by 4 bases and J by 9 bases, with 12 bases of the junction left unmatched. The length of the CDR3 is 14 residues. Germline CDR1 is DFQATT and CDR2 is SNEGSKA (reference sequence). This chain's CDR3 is CSAIDPTGGDGQYF. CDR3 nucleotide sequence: TGCAGTGCTATTGACCCGACAGGGGGCGACGGGCAGTACTTC.

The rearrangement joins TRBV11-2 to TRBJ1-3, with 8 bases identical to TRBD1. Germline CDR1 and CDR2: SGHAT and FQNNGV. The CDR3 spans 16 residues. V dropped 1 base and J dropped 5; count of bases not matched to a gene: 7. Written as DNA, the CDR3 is TGTGCCAGCAGCTTAGCGCCAGGGGACAGGCGAAACACCATATATTTT. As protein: CASSLAPGDRRNTIYF.

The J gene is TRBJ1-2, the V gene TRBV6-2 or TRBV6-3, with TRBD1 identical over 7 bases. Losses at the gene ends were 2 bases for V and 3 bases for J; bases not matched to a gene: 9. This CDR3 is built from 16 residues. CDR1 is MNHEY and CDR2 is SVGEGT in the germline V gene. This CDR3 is CASSYPGAGQDYGYTF. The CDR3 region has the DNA TGTGCCAGCAGTTACCCGGGGGCCGGACAGGACTATGGCTACACCTTC.

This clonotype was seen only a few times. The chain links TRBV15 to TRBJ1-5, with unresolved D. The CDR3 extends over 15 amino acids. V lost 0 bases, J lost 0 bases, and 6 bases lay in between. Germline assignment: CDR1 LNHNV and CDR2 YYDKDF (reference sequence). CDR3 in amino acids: CATSRDRNSNQPQHF. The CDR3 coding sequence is TGTGCCACCAGCAGAGATCGGAATAGCAATCAGCCCCAGCATTTT.

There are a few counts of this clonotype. In DNA form, the CDR3 reads TGTGCCAGCAGCGCTTTAGGCACGGGCGCCACCGGGGAGCTGTTTTTT. It yields the protein CASSALGTGATGELFF. The V call is TRBV7-6, the J call TRBJ2-2; D unresolved. V lost 5 bases, J lost 4 bases, and 17 bases lay in between. The CDR3 contains 16 residues. Germline loops: CDR1 SGHVS, CDR2 FNYEAQ.

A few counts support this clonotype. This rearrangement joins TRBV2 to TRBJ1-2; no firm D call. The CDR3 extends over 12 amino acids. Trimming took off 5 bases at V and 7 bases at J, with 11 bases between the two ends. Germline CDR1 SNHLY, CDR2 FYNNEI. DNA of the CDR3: TGTGCCAGCAGTAACTTAGCGGGTGGCTACACCTTC. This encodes CASSNLAGGYTF. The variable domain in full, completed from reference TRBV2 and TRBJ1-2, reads EPEVTQTPSHQVTQMGQEVILRCVPISNHLYFYWYRQILGQKVEFLVSFYNNEISEKSEIFDDQFSVERPDGSNFTLKIRSTKLEDSAMYFCASSNLAGGYTFGSGTRLTVV.

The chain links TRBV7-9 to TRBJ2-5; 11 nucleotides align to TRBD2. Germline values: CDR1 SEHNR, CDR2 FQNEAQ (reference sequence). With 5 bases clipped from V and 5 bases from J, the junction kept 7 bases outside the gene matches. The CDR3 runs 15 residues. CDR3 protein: CASSTGLADGETQYF. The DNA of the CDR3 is TGTGCCAGCAGCACGGGACTAGCGGATGGGGAGACCCAGTACTTC. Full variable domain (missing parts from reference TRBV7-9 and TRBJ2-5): DTGVSQNPRHKITKRGQNVTFRCDPISEHNRLYWYRQTLGQGPEFLTYFQNEAQLEKSRLLSDRFSAERPKGSFSTLEIQRTEQGDSAMYLCASSTGLADGETQYFGPGTRLLVL.

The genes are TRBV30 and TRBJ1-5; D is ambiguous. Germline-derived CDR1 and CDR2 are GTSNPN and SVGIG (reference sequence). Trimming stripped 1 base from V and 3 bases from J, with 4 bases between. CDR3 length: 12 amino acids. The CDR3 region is CAWSELNQPQHF. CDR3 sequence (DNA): TGTGCCTGGAGTGAACTCAATCAGCCCCAGCATTTT. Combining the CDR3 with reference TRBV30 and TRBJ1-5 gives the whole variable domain SQTIHQWPATLVQPVGSPLSLECTVEGTSNPNLYWYRQAAGRGLQLLFYSVGIGQISSEVPQNLSASRPQDRQFILSSKKLLLSDSGFYLCAWSELNQPQHFGDGTRLSIL.

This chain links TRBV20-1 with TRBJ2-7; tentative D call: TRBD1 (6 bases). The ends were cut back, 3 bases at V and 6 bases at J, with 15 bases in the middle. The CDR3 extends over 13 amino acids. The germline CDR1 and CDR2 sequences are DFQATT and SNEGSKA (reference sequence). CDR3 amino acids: CSARGRGAFEQYF. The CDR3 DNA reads TGCAGTGCTAGGGGCAGGGGTGCCTTCGAGCAGTACTTC.

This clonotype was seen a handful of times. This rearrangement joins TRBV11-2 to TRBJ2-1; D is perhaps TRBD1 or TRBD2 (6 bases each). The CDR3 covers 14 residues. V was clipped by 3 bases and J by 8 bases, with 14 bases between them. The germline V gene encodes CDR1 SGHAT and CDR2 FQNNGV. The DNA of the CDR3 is TGTGCCAGCAGCTTCACTAGCCCAGGGGATGAGCAGTTCTTC. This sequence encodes CASSFTSPGDEQFF.

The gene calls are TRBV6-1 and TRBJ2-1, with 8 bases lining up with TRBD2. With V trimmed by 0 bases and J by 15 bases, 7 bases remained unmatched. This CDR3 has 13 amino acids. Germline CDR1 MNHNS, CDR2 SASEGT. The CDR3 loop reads CASSEARQRERFF. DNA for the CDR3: TGTGCCAGCAGTGAAGCCCGGCAGCGGGAGAGGTTCTTC.

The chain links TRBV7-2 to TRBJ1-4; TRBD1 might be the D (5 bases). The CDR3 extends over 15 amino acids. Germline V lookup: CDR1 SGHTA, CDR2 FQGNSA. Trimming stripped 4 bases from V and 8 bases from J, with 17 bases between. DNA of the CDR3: TGTGCCAGCAGCTCCCTACCGGGACGGAACGAAAAACTGTTTTTT. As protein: CASSSLPGRNEKLFF. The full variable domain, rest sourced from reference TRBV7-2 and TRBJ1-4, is GAGVSQSPSNKVTEKGKDVELRCDPISGHTALYWYRQSLGQGLEFLIYFQGNSAPDKSGLPSDRFSAERTGGSVSTLTIQRTQQEDSAVYLCASSSLPGRNEKLFFGSGTQLSVL.

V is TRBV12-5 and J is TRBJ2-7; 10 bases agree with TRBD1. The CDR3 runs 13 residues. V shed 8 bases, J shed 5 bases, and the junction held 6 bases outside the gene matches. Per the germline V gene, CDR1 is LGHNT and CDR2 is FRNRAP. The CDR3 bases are TGTGCTAGTACCGGACAGGGGGACCACGAGCAGTACTTC. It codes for CASTGQGDHEQYF.

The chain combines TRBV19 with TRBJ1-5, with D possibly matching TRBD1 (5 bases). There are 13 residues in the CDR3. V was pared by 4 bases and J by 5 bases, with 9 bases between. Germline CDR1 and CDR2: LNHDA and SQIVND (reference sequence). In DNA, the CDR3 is TGTGCCAGTAGTAGGGGCTTACATCAGCCCCAGCATTTT. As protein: CASSRGLHQPQHF.

CDR3 amino acids: CAISLGRQGRGRPETQYF. In DNA form, the CDR3 reads TGTGCCATCAGTCTAGGTCGTCAGGGCAGGGGGCGCCCGGAGACCCAGTACTTC. The V and J genes are TRBV10-3 and TRBJ2-5; 8 bases are shared with TRBD1. The junction had 19 bases not matched to a gene; V was cut back by 5 bases and J by 5 bases. The germline V gene has CDR1 ENHRY and CDR2 SYGVKD. There are 18 residues in the CDR3.

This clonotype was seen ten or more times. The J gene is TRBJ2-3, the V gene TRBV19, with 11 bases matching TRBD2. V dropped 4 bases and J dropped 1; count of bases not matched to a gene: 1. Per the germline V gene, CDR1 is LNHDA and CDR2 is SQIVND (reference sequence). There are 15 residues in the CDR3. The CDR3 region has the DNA TGTGCCAGTAGTACGGGACTAGCGGGCACAGATACGCAGTATTTT. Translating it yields CASSTGLAGTDTQYF.